These T cell receptor beta chains were read from a single sample in a study of cytomegalovirus exposure and HLA in healthy donors. The repertoire was sequenced with immunoSEQ multiplex PCR; TCRdb's copy has only in-frame clones and lacks some. The sample yields 110,000 to 150,000 clones, 94% seen once. Material: PBMCs. These receptors were collected from a man younger than 35 in good health and CMV-seropositive. The conserved cysteine and the conserved F or W are not part of the CDR3 here.

TRBV19 ASSKLATSTDTQY
TRBV6-1 ATVSGGFYYQPQH
TRBV23-1 ASSQKSQGQPQH
TRBV15 ATNLGQNSTNYGYT
TRBV15 ATSRGQGGANVLT
TRBV27 ASRMGEGGLDEQF
TRBV5-6 ASTFAGAAKNIQY
TRBV5-6 ASSRLDRSYGYT
TRBV2 ASMDGTYNEQF
TRBV6-4 ASSHRGGQSPSYEQY
TRBV7-9 ASSSGGEGQPQH